These T cell receptor beta chains were read from a single sample in a study of blood T cells in healthy people across ages. Each CDR3 protein gets one entry after TCRdb re-called the 5' RACE reads with MiXCR. The data contain 950,000 to 1,200,000 distinct CDR3 sequences, roughly two fifths of them singletons. Specimen: blood. The receptors here all came from a man aged 18 to 30 in good health. The CDR3 runs from the conserved cysteine through the conserved F or W. The order of the fields is clone size, V gene, J gene, D gene, CDR3 protein, CDR3 DNA. D genes are given only for firm matches. Clone size appears in some rows only: once, few, many, or a class for an expanded clone.

size: -
V: TRBV7-9
J: TRBJ1-1
D: TRBD1
CDR3: CASSLTPKTGHGDTEAFF
DNA: TGTGCCAGCAGCTTAACCCCTAAGACAGGGCACGGGGACACTGAAGCTTTCTTT

size: few
V: TRBV2
J: TRBJ2-3
D: -
CDR3: CASRGLPGFTDTQYF
DNA: TGTGCCAGCAGGGGTTTACCGGGCTTCACAGATACGCAGTATTTT

size: -
V: TRBV20-1
J: TRBJ2-7
D: -
CDR3: CSAENTGGGGEQYF
DNA: TGCAGTGCCGAAAATACCGGGGGAGGTGGCGAGCAGTACTTC

size: once
V: TRBV20-1
J: TRBJ2-3
D: -
CDR3: CSASTFIGSGYSSTDTQYF
DNA: TGCAGTGCTAGTACCTTTATAGGGTCAGGGTATTCTAGCACAGATACGCAGTATTTT

size: few
V: TRBV19
J: TRBJ1-2
D: -
CDR3: CASSIGGGAAYGYTF
DNA: TGTGCCAGTAGTATTGGGGGGGGCGCGGCCTATGGCTACACCTTC

size: few
V: TRBV20-1
J: TRBJ1-2
D: TRBD1
CDR3: CSAQKGAQGYTF
DNA: TGCAGTGCCCAAAAGGGGGCTCAGGGCTACACCTTC

size: -
V: TRBV5-1
J: TRBJ2-5
D: -
CDR3: CASSLEGSHEETQYF
DNA: TGCGCCAGCAGCTTGGAGGGGTCACATGAAGAGACCCAGTACTTC

size: -
V: TRBV5-6
J: TRBJ2-1
D: -
CDR3: CASSLPRANEQFF
DNA: TGTGCCAGCAGCTTGCCCAGGGCCAATGAGCAGTTCTTC

size: -
V: TRBV12-3/TRBV12-4
J: TRBJ2-7
D: -
CDR3: CASSFFPYEQYF
DNA: TGTGCCAGCAGTTTTTTCCCCTACGAGCAGTACTTC

size: -
V: TRBV6-5
J: TRBJ2-7
D: TRBD1
CDR3: CASSYRQGTYEQYF
DNA: TGTGCCAGCAGTTACAGACAGGGGACGTACGAGCAGTACTTC

size: -
V: TRBV20-1
J: TRBJ1-2
D: TRBD1
CDR3: CSVELQGDYGYTF
DNA: TGCAGTGTCGAGTTACAGGGGGACTATGGCTACACCTTC

size: -
V: TRBV11-2
J: TRBJ1-4
D: TRBD1
CDR3: CASSSGGGQGRKLFF
DNA: TGTGCCAGCAGCTCAGGGGGGGGACAGGGCCGAAAACTGTTTTTT

size: -
V: TRBV29-1
J: TRBJ2-7
D: -
CDR3: CSVAGGVSYEQYF
DNA: TGCAGCGTTGCGGGCGGGGTCTCCTACGAGCAGTACTTC

size: -
V: TRBV7-9
J: TRBJ2-1
D: -
CDR3: CASSLQTDRNNEQFF
DNA: TGTGCCAGCAGCCTACAGACTGACAGAAACAATGAGCAGTTCTTC

size: -
V: TRBV7-2
J: TRBJ2-1
D: -
CDR3: CASSLSRDSNEQFF
DNA: TGTGCCAGCAGCTTAAGTCGGGATTCGAATGAGCAGTTCTTC

size: -
V: TRBV4-1
J: TRBJ2-1
D: -
CDR3: CASGTLGSYNEQFF
DNA: TGCGCCAGCGGAACCTTGGGCTCCTACAATGAGCAGTTCTTC

size: -
V: TRBV11-2
J: TRBJ1-1
D: TRBD1
CDR3: CASSLTDRGSNTEAFF
DNA: TGTGCCAGCAGCTTAACGGACAGGGGCTCGAACACTGAAGCTTTCTTT

size: few
V: TRBV5-1
J: TRBJ2-2
D: -
CDR3: CASSFGGTGTGELFF
DNA: TGCGCCAGCAGCTTCGGCGGGACGGGCACCGGGGAGCTGTTTTTT

size: -
V: TRBV5-1
J: TRBJ2-1
D: -
CDR3: CASSSDSQGPYNEQFF
DNA: TGCGCCAGCAGCTCAGACAGTCAGGGCCCCTACAATGAGCAGTTCTTC

size: few
V: TRBV5-1
J: TRBJ2-3
D: -
CDR3: CASSLEPLAGTDTQYF
DNA: TGCGCCAGCAGCTTGGAGCCTCTAGCCGGCACAGATACGCAGTATTTT

size: -
V: TRBV5-1
J: TRBJ2-1
D: TRBD2
CDR3: CASSLGPSGEYNEQFF
DNA: TGCGCCAGCAGCTTGGGACCTAGCGGGGAGTACAATGAGCAGTTCTTC

size: -
V: TRBV12-2
J: TRBJ1-1
D: -
CDR3: CASRTHNREGNTEAFF
DNA: TGTGCAAGTCGGACACACAACAGGGAGGGGAACACTGAAGCTTTCTTT

size: few
V: TRBV25-1
J: TRBJ1-6
D: -
CDR3: CASSESKGIHSPLHF
DNA: TGTGCCAGCAGTGAATCCAAGGGGATCCATTCACCCCTCCACTTT

size: -
V: TRBV29-1
J: TRBJ2-3
D: -
CDR3: CSATALWATDTQYF
DNA: TGCAGCGCAACAGCATTGTGGGCCACAGATACGCAGTATTTT

size: few
V: TRBV20-1
J: TRBJ2-5
D: -
CDR3: CGVKFSEQETQYF
DNA: TGCGGAGTTAAATTTAGCGAACAAGAGACCCAGTACTTC

size: -
V: TRBV20-1
J: TRBJ2-1
D: -
CDR3: CSARRGEQFF
DNA: TGCAGTGCTAGAAGGGGTGAGCAGTTCTTC

size: -
V: TRBV5-6
J: TRBJ1-1
D: -
CDR3: CASSLDRGFMNTEAFF
DNA: TGTGCCAGCAGCTTGGATCGGGGTTTTATGAACACTGAAGCTTTCTTT

size: few
V: TRBV12-3/TRBV12-4
J: TRBJ2-3
D: -
CDR3: CASSPPLAGEVHTDTQYF
DNA: TGTGCCAGCAGTCCACCCCTGGCGGGTGAAGTTCACACAGATACGCAGTATTTT

size: -
V: TRBV28
J: TRBJ1-4
D: -
CDR3: CASKPGATNEKLFF
DNA: TGTGCCAGCAAACCCGGGGCAACTAATGAAAAACTGTTTTTT

size: -
V: TRBV28
J: TRBJ1-5
D: -
CDR3: CASSSAGQPQHF
DNA: TGTGCCAGCAGTTCGGCTGGTCAGCCCCAGCATTTT